This section outlines one TCR beta chain sequence together with its context. Its antigen is as yet unknown. This specimen belongs to a study of cytomegalovirus exposure and HLA in healthy donors. It was with 60 Vbeta and 13 Jbeta primers that the PCR ran. Repertoires were generated with immunoSEQ multiplex PCR, while TCRdb's copy carries only in-frame clones and drops some. The sample consists of roughly 130,000 clones, 70% to 80% of them appearing once. This CDR3 contains 15 residues. Germline trimming cut 3 bases from V and 1 base from J; bases unmatched to any gene: 4. In germline, CDR1 is KGHSH, CDR2 LQKENI. Overall study results and limits: According to the study, around 180 TCR beta chains were cytomegalovirus-associated. Generally TCR sequences proved uncommon, though certain public TCRs appeared in numerous donors.

This chain links TRBV18 with TRBJ2-3; 7 bases are shared with TRBD1. The clonotype originates from a woman aged 60-70 years in good health and CMV-seropositive. The sequencing sample was made of PBMCs. CDR3 protein: CASSPLTGRTDTQYF. As DNA, the CDR3 is TGTGCCAGCTCACCCTTGACAGGGCGCACAGATACGCAGTATTTT.